The clone carrying this TCR beta chain was seen a handful of times. TCRdb re-derived calls from the 5' RACE reads in MiXCR, one entry per CDR3 protein. This sample carries about 350,000 distinct CDR3 sequences, over 13% of them seen once, and the ten largest clones take approximately 20%. The data derive from a study of T-cell memory formation after mild COVID-19. V trimming: 2 bases; J trimming: 4 bases; junction bases outside the gene matches: 10. The CDR3 totals 17 residues. CDR1 and CDR2 from the germline V gene are MNHEY and SVGEGT. The rearrangement uses TRBV6-2 or TRBV6-3 and TRBJ2-3; TRBD1 agrees at 9 bases. The sequenced sample was PBMCs or a T cell subset sorted from them (not recorded which). The receptor comes from a man between 18 and 35 years old who had mild COVID-19 (a few samples of this study predate the infection). Cell type and time point are not known. The CDR3 here is CASSYALTGGAPDTQYF. The CDR3 DNA follows: TGTGCCAGCAGTTACGCACTAACAGGGGGCGCCCCAGATACGCAGTATTTT.